This T cell receptor beta chain was sequenced in a study of monozygotic twins with cystic fibrosis. Per the germline V gene, CDR1 is SNHLY and CDR2 is FYNNEI. V was cut by 3 bases and J by 2 bases, with 14 bases left in between. The CDR3 is 16 amino acids. Sequenced by immunoSEQ multiplex PCR; TCRdb stores in-frame clones only, minus some. The sample yields about 36,000 clones, 84% seen once. The receptor was isolated from a girl aged 2-10 years with cystic fibrosis. Sequenced material: blood. The chain uses TRBV2 and TRBJ2-4; D perhaps matches TRBD2 (6 bases). The CDR3 nucleotides read TGTGCCAGCAGTGATGGGGGGAGTGGGACCAAAAACATTCAGTACTTC. It yields the protein CASSDGGSGTKNIQYF.